This T cell receptor (beta chain) appears in the sequencing data of a study of T-cell reconstitution after alpha-beta-depleted transplantation in children. Study findings and constraints: A year had passed since transplant, and T-cell counts and diversity by then came mostly from newly produced T cells.

This clonotype was seen more than once but under ten times. The target antigen is unknown. The TCRbeta library incorporated unique molecular identifiers. Using its own MiXCR run on the PCR reads, TCRdb lists one record per CDR3 protein. The sample lists 200,000 or so distinct CDR3 sequences, about 6% seen once, with about 4.4% in the top ten. Germline assignment: CDR1 SGHTA and CDR2 FQGNSA. Trimming stripped 8 bases from V and 0 bases from J, with 16 bases between. This CDR3 spans 15 amino acids. Sequencing was performed on PBMCs, taken before TCRalphabeta/CD19-depleted stem cell transplant. The chain employs TRBV7-2 and TRBJ1-2; a weak D match, TRBD1 (6 bases). The TCR originated in a girl less than two years old with combined immunodeficiency, due to receive a stem cell transplant. The CDR3 bases are TGTGCCAGCGGAATAGAGGGGGGGCCTAACTATGGCTACACCTTC. Its translation is CASGIEGGPNYGYTF.